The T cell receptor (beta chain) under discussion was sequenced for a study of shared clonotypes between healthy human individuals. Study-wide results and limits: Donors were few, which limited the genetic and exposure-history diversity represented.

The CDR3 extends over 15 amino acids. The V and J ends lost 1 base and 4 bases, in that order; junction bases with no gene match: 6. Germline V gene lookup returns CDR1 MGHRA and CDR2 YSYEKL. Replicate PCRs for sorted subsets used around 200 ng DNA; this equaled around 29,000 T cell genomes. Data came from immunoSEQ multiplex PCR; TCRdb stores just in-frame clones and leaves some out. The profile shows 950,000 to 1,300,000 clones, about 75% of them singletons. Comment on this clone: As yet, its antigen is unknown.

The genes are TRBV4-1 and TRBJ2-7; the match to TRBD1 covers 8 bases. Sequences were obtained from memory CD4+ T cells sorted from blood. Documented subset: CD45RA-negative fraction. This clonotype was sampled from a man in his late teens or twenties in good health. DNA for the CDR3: TGCGCCAGCAGCCAAGGGTCAGGGGGCATATACGAGCAGTACTTC. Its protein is CASSQGSGGIYEQYF.